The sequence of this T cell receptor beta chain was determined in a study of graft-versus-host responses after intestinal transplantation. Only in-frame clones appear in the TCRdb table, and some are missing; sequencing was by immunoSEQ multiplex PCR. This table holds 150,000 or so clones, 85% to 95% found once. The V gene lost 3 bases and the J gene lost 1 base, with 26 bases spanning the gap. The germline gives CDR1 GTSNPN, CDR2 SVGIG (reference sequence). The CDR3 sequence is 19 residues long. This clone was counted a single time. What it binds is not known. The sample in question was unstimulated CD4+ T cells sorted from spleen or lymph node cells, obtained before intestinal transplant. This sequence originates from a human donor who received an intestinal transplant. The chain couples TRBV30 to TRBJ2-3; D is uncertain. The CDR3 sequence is CAWRRTYDFQTPGTDTQYF. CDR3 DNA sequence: TGTGCCTGGAGGCGTACCTACGACTTTCAAACCCCGGGCACAGATACGCAGTATTTT.